The rows below give T cell receptor beta chains drawn from one sample of a study of cytomegalovirus exposure and HLA in healthy donors. Assay used: immunoSEQ multiplex PCR; TCRdb lists only in-frame clones, some missing. The table includes 90,000 to 100,000 clones, around 85% detected once. Material: PBMCs. The receptors stem from a woman between 25 and 40 years old in good health and CMV-seronegative. CDR3s include the opening cysteine and the closing phenylalanine or tryptophan. Each record gives: D gene, V gene, J gene, clone size, CDR3 DNA, CDR3 protein. A D gene is named only where the DNA matches it firmly. Size is stated for part of the rows, as once, few or many counts, or as a class when the clone is expanded.

>-|TRBV5-4|TRBJ1-1|-
TGTGCCAGCAGCTTGCCGGGCAGAATAGCGGAAGCTTTCTTT
CASSLPGRIAEAFF
>-|TRBV6-6|TRBJ2-3|-
TGTGCCAGCAGCAACCGCCAGGGGTCAGATACGCAGTATTTT
CASSNRQGSDTQYF
>TRBD1|TRBV6-1|TRBJ1-5|-
TGTGCCAGCAGTGATTCCTCTGACAGGGGAAATCAGCCCCAGCATTTT
CASSDSSDRGNQPQHF
>-|TRBV14|TRBJ1-2|-
TGTGCCAGCAGCCAGAGCGCGACGGGAAGCAACTATGGCTACACCTTC
CASSQSATGSNYGYTF
>-|TRBV6-1|TRBJ1-5|few
TGTGCCAGCGGAACCGGGAAGCCCCAGCATTTT
CASGTGKPQHF
>-|TRBV15|TRBJ2-7|-
TGTGCCACCAGCAGAGATGTCAGCTACGAGCAGTACTTC
CATSRDVSYEQYF
>-|TRBV5-6|TRBJ1-2|few
TGTGCCAGCAGTGGAGACGCGGAGGGCTACACCTTC
CASSGDAEGYTF
>-|TRBV7-3|TRBJ1-2|-
TGTGCCAGCAGCTTAACCGCGGCAGGGGATGGCTACACCTTC
CASSLTAAGDGYTF
>-|TRBV7-2|TRBJ1-5|few
TGTGCCAGCAGGTACAACAGGGATCAGCCCCAGCATTTT
CASRYNRDQPQHF
>-|TRBV6-4|TRBJ2-1|-
TGTGCCAGCAGTGACAGCCAAGGGAGCGAGCAGTTCTTC
CASSDSQGSEQFF
>-|TRBV28|TRBJ2-1|once
TGTGCCAGCAGTCCCCAGGGAAGAGGTTCCTACAATGAGCAGTTCTTC
CASSPQGRGSYNEQFF
>TRBD2|TRBV5-1|TRBJ2-1|-
TGCGCCAGCAGCCAAGCCCCGGGACTAGCGGGGGCCTTCTCCTACAATGAGCAGTTCTTC
CASSQAPGLAGAFSYNEQFF
>TRBD2|TRBV9|TRBJ2-1|-
TGTGCCAGCAGCGTAGTAAGCGGGGCGAATGAGCAGTTCTTC
CASSVVSGANEQFF
>-|TRBV6-5|TRBJ1-2|-
TGTGCCAGCAGTTTAATCGGAGCGGGCCACACCTTC
CASSLIGAGHTF
>-|TRBV5-1|TRBJ2-3|-
TGCGCCAGCAGCTTGGGCGGTGGGGGGAGCACAGATACGCAGTATTTT
CASSLGGGGSTDTQYF
>-|TRBV2|TRBJ2-3|few
TGTGCCACCCCAGAACAGGGACATCCTGAAGGTACGCAGTATTTT
CATPEQGHPEGTQYF
>-|TRBV28|TRBJ2-7|-
TGTGCCAGCAGTTGGACTTTATACGAGCAGTACTTC
CASSWTLYEQYF
>TRBD1|TRBV29-1|TRBJ1-5|-
TGCAGCGTTGACCGGGACAGGAATAGCAATCAGCCCCAGCATTTT
CSVDRDRNSNQPQHF
>-|TRBV9|TRBJ1-2|-
TGTGCCAGCAACCCAGACCTAGCTAACTATGGCTACACCTTC
CASNPDLANYGYTF
>TRBD1|TRBV2|TRBJ1-1|-
TGTGCCAGCACACCCCCCAGCACAGGGGGCGAAGCTTTCTTT
CASTPPSTGGEAFF
>TRBD2|TRBV19|TRBJ2-1|-
TGTGCCTCGGGGCGGGAGAACGCAAATGAGCAGTTCTTC
CASGRENANEQFF
>TRBD2|TRBV10-3|TRBJ2-3|-
TGTGCCATCAGTGAAACTAGCGGGAGGGCCGAGGGTGATACGCAGTATTTT
CAISETSGRAEGDTQYF
>-|TRBV7-9|TRBJ2-7|-
TGTGCCAGCAGCTTTACTAGCGGAGGGGGCCTCGAGCAGTACTTC
CASSFTSGGGLEQYF
>-|TRBV4-2|TRBJ2-7|-
TGTGCCAGCAGCCAGAGTAGTAACCACGAGCAGTACTTC
CASSQSSNHEQYF
>TRBD2|TRBV2|TRBJ2-5|-
TGTGCCAGCAGTGGGGGTTTACTAGCGGGGGGAAAGGAGACCCAGTACTTC
CASSGGLLAGGKETQYF
>-|TRBV5-4|TRBJ1-1|-
TGTGCCAGCAGCGCGGCCCCGGGGGGGCGCGGAAACACTGAAGCTTTCTTT
CASSAAPGGRGNTEAFF
>-|TRBV7-2|TRBJ2-7|-
TGTGCCAGCAGCATAAAAGGAATAGGACAGATTCAGTACTTC
CASSIKGIGQIQYF
>-|TRBV6-5|TRBJ2-5|once
TGTGCCAGCAGACAGGGTGTAAGAAAGACCCAGTACTTC
CASRQGVRKTQYF
>-|TRBV25-1|TRBJ1-6|-
TGTGCCAGCAGTTTGTCCAGCTCCTATAATTCACCCCTCCACTTT
CASSLSSSYNSPLHF
>TRBD2|TRBV11-2|TRBJ2-2|-
TGTGCCAGCAGCTTAGGGAGGCCTAGCGGGGGGTATAACACCGGGGAGCTGTTTTTT
CASSLGRPSGGYNTGELFF
>TRBD1|TRBV6-5|TRBJ2-2|-
TGTGCCGGCCGACAGGGGTCCACCGGGGAGCTGTTTTTT
CAGRQGSTGELFF
>-|TRBV6-6|TRBJ1-2|-
TGTGCCAGCAGTTACGCGGGGCAGGGTGTCGGAGGCTACACCTTC
CASSYAGQGVGGYTF
>TRBD1|TRBV5-1|TRBJ2-7|-
TGCGCCAGCAGACCCGGACAGGGGCCGGAGCAGTACTTC
CASRPGQGPEQYF
>-|TRBV9|TRBJ1-2|-
TGTGCCAGCAGCCTGACTAAGGACAGACCATATGGCTACACCTTC
CASSLTKDRPYGYTF
>-|TRBV5-1|TRBJ1-1|-
TGCGCCAGCAGCTTGGAGGGGGAACCCACTGAAGCTTTCTTT
CASSLEGEPTEAFF
>TRBD2|TRBV27|TRBJ2-3|-
TGTGCCAGCAGTATACTAGCGGGCACAGATACGCAGTATTTT
CASSILAGTDTQYF
>TRBD1|TRBV6-5|TRBJ2-7|-
TGTGCCAGCAGTCCGGGACAGTTGTACGAGCAGTACTTC
CASSPGQLYEQYF
>TRBD1|TRBV2|TRBJ2-7|-
TGTGCCAGCAGCCAGGACAGGGGGCGCGACGAGCAGTACTTC
CASSQDRGRDEQYF
>TRBD2|TRBV7-6|TRBJ2-2|once
TGTGCCAGCAGCCGGGGACTAGCGAACACCGGGGAGCTGTTTTTT
CASSRGLANTGELFF
>-|TRBV28|TRBJ2-7|-
TGTGCCAGCAGGGCGGGACTGCGCCCCTCTAACACCTACGAGCAGTACTTC
CASRAGLRPSNTYEQYF
>TRBD2|TRBV4-1|TRBJ2-1|-
TGCGCCAGCAGCCAAGCTTTGACTAGCGGGGGTTCGGATGAGCAGTTCTTC
CASSQALTSGGSDEQFF
>TRBD1|TRBV7-6|TRBJ2-5|-
TGTGCCAGCAGTCCTACCGGGACAGGGGATGGGGAGACCCAGTACTTC
CASSPTGTGDGETQYF
>-|TRBV5-4|TRBJ2-7|-
TGTGCCAGCAGCCCGGGAAGCCTTCTCAGTCGAAAAGGCGAGCAGTACTTC
CASSPGSLLSRKGEQYF
>-|TRBV5-1|TRBJ2-1|-
TGCGCCAGCAGCCAAGGAGGGGGAGGGTACAATGAGCAGTTCTTC
CASSQGGGGYNEQFF
>-|TRBV10-2|TRBJ2-7|-
TGCGCCAGCAGTGTCGAACAGCAAGGCTACGAGCAGTACTTC
CASSVEQQGYEQYF
>-|TRBV7-9|TRBJ1-2|-
TGTGCCAGCAGCTCCACAGGGCGGGCTAACTATGGCTACACCTTC
CASSSTGRANYGYTF
>-|TRBV2|TRBJ1-5|-
TGTGCCAGCAGGCAGGGGTCCTCGGGGCAGCCCCAGCATTTT
CASRQGSSGQPQHF
>TRBD2|TRBV9|TRBJ2-3|few
TGTGCCAGCTCGGGGGGGCCGAGTACGCAGTATTTT
CASSGGPSTQYF
>-|TRBV10-2|TRBJ1-2|-
TGCGCCAGCAGTGAGTCTGGCAGGGGTTACAGAGAATCTGGCTACACCTTC
CASSESGRGYRESGYTF
>-|TRBV7-9|TRBJ2-2|-
TGTGCCAGCAGCTCCGGAGGCCTGAACACCGGGGAGCTGTTTTTT
CASSSGGLNTGELFF
>-|TRBV27|TRBJ2-3|-
TGTGCCAGCAGAGATAAACCAGTGACAGGTTGGCAGTATTTT
CASRDKPVTGWQYF
>-|TRBV7-3|TRBJ1-2|-
TGTGCCAGCAGCCTCTCCGTGGGCGACGGCTACACCTTC
CASSLSVGDGYTF
>TRBD1|TRBV7-9|TRBJ1-1|-
TGTGCCAGCAGTCCTGACAGGGGGTTTTCTGAAGCTTTCTTT
CASSPDRGFSEAFF
>-|TRBV19|TRBJ1-1|-
TGTGCCAGTAGTATAAGGGCTCCTACAGGAGAAATGAACACTGAAGCTTTCTTT
CASSIRAPTGEMNTEAFF
>-|TRBV5-1|TRBJ2-3|-
TGCGCCAGCAGCCCGTTTACTAGCACAGATACGCAGTATTTT
CASSPFTSTDTQYF
>TRBD2|TRBV6-1|TRBJ2-7|few
TGTGCCAGCAGGGGCACTAGCGGGGACCTGCAGTACTTC
CASRGTSGDLQYF
>TRBD1|TRBV11-3|TRBJ2-3|-
TGTGCCAGCAGTCCCCCCGGGACAGGGGCAGATACGCAGTATTTT
CASSPPGTGADTQYF